Here is one TCR beta chain with its context. Its antigen is unidentified. CDR1 and CDR2 from the germline V gene are SGHTA and FQGNSA. V lost 5 bases and J lost 5; bases outside the gene matches: 8. This CDR3 contains 14 residues. The data originate from a study of tumor-infiltrating lymphocytes in localized non-small cell lung cancer. Notes on the study in general: No link was found between tumor T-cell fraction and recurrence-free survival. Immunotypes IM1 and IM2 had similar TCR-derived T-cell fractions.

Sequenced by immunoSEQ multiplex PCR; TCRdb stores in-frame clones only, minus some. The sample shows about 13,000 clones, 75% to 85% of them seen only once. This sequence was found in a human donor with non-small cell lung cancer. The sample taken for sequencing was lung tumor tissue. J is TRBJ1-2 and V is TRBV7-2; TRBD1 aligns across 7 bases. The chain's CDR3 is CASSVPGQLYGYTF. CDR3 nucleotides: TGTGCCAGCAGCGTACCGGGACAGTTATATGGCTACACCTTC.